This is a list of T cell receptor beta chains from one sample in a study of cytomegalovirus exposure and HLA in healthy donors. Profiling relied on immunoSEQ multiplex PCR, and the TCRdb table lists in-frame clones only, not all of them. The data show about 110,000 clones, 80% seen once. The sample taken for sequencing was PBMCs. These receptors all come from a woman aged 55-69 years in good health and CMV-seropositive. Both conserved end residues are part of each CDR3. Fields, in order: V gene, CDR3 protein.

v_gene: TRBV6-6
CDR3aa: CASSYSNSGGEQYF

v_gene: TRBV9
CDR3aa: CASSVQTGGSTNEKLFF

v_gene: TRBV7-3
CDR3aa: CASSLMGTGRYNEQFF

v_gene: TRBV10-3
CDR3aa: CAISSTSGSHTDTQYF

v_gene: TRBV7-9
CDR3aa: CASSSWNGQDTEAFF

v_gene: TRBV5-1
CDR3aa: CASSLTRALYNEQFF

v_gene: TRBV5-4
CDR3aa: CASSVLQGGETQYF

v_gene: TRBV1
CDR3aa: CTSSQDLRGATNEKLFF

v_gene: TRBV9
CDR3aa: CASSVVEGLAENYNEQFF

v_gene: TRBV6-4
CDR3aa: CASKVSGTSGRTPDTQYF

v_gene: TRBV7-2
CDR3aa: CASSSAGGSYEQYF

v_gene: TRBV7-3
CDR3aa: CASSVDRDHGYTF

v_gene: TRBV19
CDR3aa: CASSIAGSNQPQHF

v_gene: TRBV10-1
CDR3aa: CASLDRKNTEAFF

v_gene: TRBV4-2
CDR3aa: CASSQSGGRAPGELFF

v_gene: TRBV7-3
CDR3aa: CASSLGLASRGEQFF

v_gene: TRBV2
CDR3aa: CASSEAGTGGEEQFF

v_gene: TRBV7-9
CDR3aa: CASSFLLAGLAGVNEQFF

v_gene: TRBV28
CDR3aa: CASSLLLGGTDTQYF

v_gene: TRBV12-5
CDR3aa: CASGYRTAQYF

v_gene: TRBV28
CDR3aa: CASSPFSGSGTNNEQFF

v_gene: TRBV7-9
CDR3aa: CATAKGWSLNTEAFF